The 7 T cell receptor beta chains reported below all come from one sample, sequenced in a study of shared clonotypes between healthy human individuals. Naive CD8 populations comprised CD45RO-negative cells positively selected for CCR7, excluding terminally differentiated effector memory CD45RA+ cells. Only in-frame clones appear in the TCRdb table, and some are missing; sequencing was by immunoSEQ multiplex PCR. This sample yields millions of clones, of which about 94% are seen a single time; 1.1% belongs to the top ten. Sequenced input: naive CD8+ T cells sorted from blood. The receptors derive from a man aged 18-30 years in good health.

The CDR3 DNA reads as TGTGCCAGCAGCTTTCCGGGACAGGGTACCTACGAGCAGTACTTC. The encoded protein is CASSFPGQGTYEQYF. This chain joins TRBV11-2 and TRBJ2-7, with 9 bases that match TRBD1. V shed 3 bases, J shed 2 bases, and the junction held 5 bases outside the gene matches. The CDR3 spans 15 residues. Germline CDR1 reads SGHAT; CDR2 reads FQNNGV.

The rearrangement links TRBV15 to TRBJ2-1; TRBD1 or TRBD2 may be the D gene (5 bases each). Trimming took off 5 bases at V and 3 bases at J, with 17 bases between the two ends. In germline, CDR1 is LNHNV, CDR2 YYDKDF (reference sequence). This CDR3 contains 16 residues. The CDR3 DNA follows: TGTGCCACCAGCGAAACCGGGGCTAGGCGCTACAATGAGCAGTTCTTC. Translated: CATSETGARRYNEQFF.

The CDR3 reads CASSMSGPGGSGETQYF. The CDR3 region has the DNA TGTGCCAGTAGTATGAGCGGGCCAGGGGGTAGTGGAGAGACCCAGTACTTC. The chain joins TRBV19 to TRBJ2-5, with D possibly TRBD1 on 7 matching bases. Germline V lookup: CDR1 LNHDA, CDR2 SQIVND (reference sequence). The CDR3 has 17 amino acids. The ends were cut back, 3 bases at V and 4 bases at J, with 21 bases in the middle.

This clone has a single count. The J gene is TRBJ1-1, the V gene TRBV27; maybe TRBD1 (6 bases). V lost 7 bases and J 0 bases, leaving 18 bases between the germline ends. CDR1 is MNHEY, CDR2 SMNVEV, per germline (reference sequence). The CDR3 has 16 residues. CDR3 sequence reads: CASTSWSGAMNTEAFF. The CDR3 nucleotides are TGTGCCAGCACCTCATGGTCGGGGGCGATGAACACTGAAGCTTTCTTT.

This chain links TRBV7-8 with TRBJ1-1, with no clear D. This CDR3 spans 13 amino acids. V gave up 5 bases and J gave up 1 base, with 8 bases separating them. Germline V gene data show CDR1 as SGHVS and CDR2 as FQNEAQ. DNA of the CDR3: TGTGCCAGCAGCACCGACGGGAACACTGAAGCTTTCTTT. Translating it yields CASSTDGNTEAFF.

Regarding this clone: This sample also contains other DNA sequences that code for the same CDR3. This rearrangement joins TRBV5-6 to TRBJ2-7, with D uncertain. Trimming took off 2 bases at V and 0 bases at J, with 6 bases between the two ends. Germline CDR1 reads SGHDT; CDR2 reads YYEEEE. The CDR3 spans 13 residues. The CDR3 DNA is TGTGCCAGCAGCTTTGGGGTCTCCTACGAGCAGTACTTC. Translation gives CASSFGVSYEQYF.

The chain carries TRBV7-2 and TRBJ2-7, with 10 bases matching TRBD2. The V segment lost 1 base and the J segment 3 bases; nucleotides outside the gene matches: 3. The CDR3 spans 15 residues. Looked up from germline, CDR1 is SGHTA and CDR2 is FQGNSA. Here the CDR3 reads CASSLEREGFYEQYF. The CDR3 nucleotides read TGTGCCAGCAGCTTAGAGCGGGAGGGGTTCTACGAGCAGTACTTC.